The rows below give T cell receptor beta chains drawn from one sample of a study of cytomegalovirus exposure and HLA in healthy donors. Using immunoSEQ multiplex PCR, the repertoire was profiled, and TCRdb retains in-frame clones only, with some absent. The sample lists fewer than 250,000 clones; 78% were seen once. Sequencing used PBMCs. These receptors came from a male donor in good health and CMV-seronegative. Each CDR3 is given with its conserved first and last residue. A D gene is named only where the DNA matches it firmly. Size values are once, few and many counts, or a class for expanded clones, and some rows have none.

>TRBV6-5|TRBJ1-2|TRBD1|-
TGTGCCAGCAGTTCCATAGGGGGCACCAACTATGGCTACACCTTC
CASSSIGGTNYGYTF
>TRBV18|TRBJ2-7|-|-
TGTGCCAGCTCACCGCTAGCTTCTGGCGAGCAGTACTTC
CASSPLASGEQYF
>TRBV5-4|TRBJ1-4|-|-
TGTGCCAGCACACGGCCGGGTATACAAGAAAAACTGTTTTTT
CASTRPGIQEKLFF
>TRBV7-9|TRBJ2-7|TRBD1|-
TGTGCCAGCAGCAGAGGACAGGAGGTCGAGCAGTACTTC
CASSRGQEVEQYF
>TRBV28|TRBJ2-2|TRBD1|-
TGTGCCACAGGACAGGGCGGATTCACCGGGGAGCTGTTTTTT
CATGQGGFTGELFF
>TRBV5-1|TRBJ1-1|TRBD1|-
TGCGCCAGCAGCTTGGGGACAGGGGGTGAAGCTTTCTTT
CASSLGTGGEAFF
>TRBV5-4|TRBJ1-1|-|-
TGTGCCAGCAGCTTGAATTTCAGGGCGAACACTGAAGCTTTCTTT
CASSLNFRANTEAFF
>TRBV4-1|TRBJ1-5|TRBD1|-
TGCGCCAGCAGCCAAGAGCTCACAGGGGTCAATCAGCCCCAGCATTTT
CASSQELTGVNQPQHF
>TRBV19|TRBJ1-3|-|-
TGTGCCACTTCGATCGGACAGCGAAGCACCCCTGGAAACACCATATATTTT
CATSIGQRSTPGNTIYF
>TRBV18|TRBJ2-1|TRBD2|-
TGTGCCAGCTCACCACTTCGACAGTTAGCGGGAGCCAATGAGCAGTTCTTC
CASSPLRQLAGANEQFF
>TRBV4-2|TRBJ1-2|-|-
TGTGCCAGCAGCCAGATGAAGAAAGGAGGCAACTATGGCTACACCTTC
CASSQMKKGGNYGYTF
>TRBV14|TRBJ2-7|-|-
TGTGCCAGCAGCCAAGGGGTAGGGGTCGGATTCGAGCAGTACTTC
CASSQGVGVGFEQYF
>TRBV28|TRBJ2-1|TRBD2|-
TGTGCCAGCAGACCGAGGACCGGGACTAGCGGGAGCAATGAGCAGTTCTTC
CASRPRTGTSGSNEQFF
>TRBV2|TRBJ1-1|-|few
TGTGCCAGCAGTGTTGGGGGGGCTGAAGCTTTCTTT
CASSVGGAEAFF
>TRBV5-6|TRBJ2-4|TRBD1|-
TGTGCCAGCAGCTTGGGACAGGGAACGGGAAACATTCAGTACTTC
CASSLGQGTGNIQYF
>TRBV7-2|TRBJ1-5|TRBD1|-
TGTGCCAGCAGCCTAGCAGGGGGCGGAAATCAGCCCCAGCATTTT
CASSLAGGGNQPQHF
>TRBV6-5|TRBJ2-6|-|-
TGTGCCAGCAGTTATAGTTCCTTTCGGGCCAACGTCCTGACTTTC
CASSYSSFRANVLTF
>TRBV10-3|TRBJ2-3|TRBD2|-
TGTGCCATCAGTGACCTGGCGGGAGGAGGCACAGATACGCAGTATTTT
CAISDLAGGGTDTQYF
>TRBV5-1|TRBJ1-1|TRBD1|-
TGCGCCAGCAGCTCAGGGACAGGGAGGAACACTGAAGCTTTCTTT
CASSSGTGRNTEAFF
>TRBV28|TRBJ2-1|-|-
TGTGCCAGCAAGCGGGGGGACAGGGGTGGCAATGAGCAGTTCTTC
CASKRGDRGGNEQFF
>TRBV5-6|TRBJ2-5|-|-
TGTGCCAGCAGCTTGGGACAGGTGGAGACCCAGTACTTC
CASSLGQVETQYF
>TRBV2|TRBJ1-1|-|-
TGTGCCAGCAGTTTCCCGACAGGAAACACTGAAGCTTTCTTT
CASSFPTGNTEAFF